This T cell receptor beta chain was retrieved from a study of identifying expanded T cells in peripheral blood. Whole-study findings and limits: Over about two and four weeks, about 15 and 19 clones changed, versus around 1.2 between replicates. Clone count variance between roughly two-week samples rose with total template count.

A remark on this clone: Its antigen remains unknown.

Data came from immunoSEQ multiplex PCR; TCRdb stores just in-frame clones and leaves some out. Of over 90,000 clones listed, around 90% are singletons. V was shortened by 4 bases and J by 7 bases, with 18 bases between the two germline ends. This CDR3 has 14 residues. Germline V CDR1 and CDR2: SGHRS, YFSETQ. During the collection period, no donor immune events like infections were recorded. This rearrangement joins TRBV5-1 to TRBJ2-7; D is undetermined. The sample taken for sequencing was blood. The clonotype was recovered from a person aged 18 to 70 in good health. Written as DNA, the CDR3 is TGCGCCAGCAGCCCCTCTCCTCAAACGCGGGAGCAGTACTTC. This codes for CASSPSPQTREQYF.